Following are 29 T cell receptor beta chains from one sample sequenced in a study of blood T cell repertoires in COVID-19. Assay: immunoSEQ multiplex PCR; the TCRdb copy retains only in-frame clones and omits some. Of 380,000 or so clones in the sample, more than 70% were seen once. Specimen: peripheral blood. The receptors stem from a man aged 35 to 55 with acute or convalescent COVID-19.

J is TRBJ2-1 and V is TRBV28; no definite D call. The CDR3 is made up of 15 amino acids. V was clipped by 5 bases and J by 10 bases, with 21 bases between them. Per germline, CDR1 MDHEN and CDR2 SYDVKM. This CDR3 reads CASSHLLDSPGEQFF. CDR3 coding DNA: TGTGCCAGCAGTCATTTACTCGACTCCCCCGGGGAGCAGTTCTTC.

The chain has TRBV19 and TRBJ1-6; D is unresolved. CDR3 length: 14 residues. Per the germline V gene, CDR1 is LNHDA and CDR2 is SQIVND (reference sequence). V dropped 6 bases and J dropped 4 bases, with 10 bases sitting between them. The CDR3 bases are TGTGCCAGTAGATCTGAAGAGTATAATTCACCCCTCCACTTT. It is translated as CASRSEEYNSPLHF. Filled out from reference TRBV19 and TRBJ1-6, the complete variable domain reads DGGITQSPKYLFRKEGQNVTLSCEQNLNHDAMYWYRQDPGQGLRLIYYSQIVNDFQKGDIAEGYSVSREKKESFPLTVTSAQKNPTAFYLCASRSEEYNSPLHFGNGTRLTVT.

Only one count was recorded for this clone. J is TRBJ2-5 and V is TRBV6-2 or TRBV6-3, with D perhaps TRBD2 (5 bases). CDR1 and CDR2 from the germline V gene are MNHEY and SVGEGT. Trimming took 5 bases from V and 5 from J, leaving 18 bases between them. The CDR3 is 15 residues long. CDR3 protein: CASSQRSASRETQYF. The CDR3 DNA is TGTGCCAGCAGTCAGAGGTCCGCTAGCCGGGAGACCCAGTACTTC.

V and J are TRBV5-5 and TRBJ2-3; possible D gene TRBD2, 5 bases. V was trimmed by 4 bases and J by 4 bases, leaving 22 bases between them. The CDR3 runs to 17 residues. CDR1 and CDR2 from the germline V gene are SGHKS and YYEKEE (reference sequence). CDR3 sequence: CASSPEVVLSNADTQYF. CDR3 DNA: TGTGCCAGCAGCCCGGAGGTAGTACTCAGTAACGCAGATACGCAGTATTTT. The full variable domain, in which reference TRBV5-5 and TRBJ2-3 provide the parts outside the CDR3, is DAGVTQSPTHLIKTRGQQVTLRCSPISGHKSVSWYQQVLGQGPQFIFQYYEKEERGRGNFPDRFSARQFPNYSSELNVNALLLGDSALYLCASSPEVVLSNADTQYFGPGTRLTVL.

The chain employs TRBV5-4 and TRBJ1-1; the D gene is possibly TRBD1 (6 bases). With 4 bases removed from V and 6 bases from J, the gap between germline ends came to 10 bases. The CDR3 has 12 amino acids. Germline CDR1 SGHNT, CDR2 YYREEE (reference sequence). The CDR3 is CASSPRGAEAFF. CDR3 in DNA: TGTGCCAGCAGCCCCAGGGGAGCTGAAGCTTTCTTT.

Points on this clone: The same CDR3 can be traced to other DNA sequences in this sample. The V and J genes are TRBV20-1 and TRBJ1-1; D ambiguous. Trimming removed 0 bases from V and 5 bases from J, with 4 bases in between. Germline assignment: CDR1 DFQATT and CDR2 SNEGSKA (reference sequence). The length of the CDR3 is 11 residues. The CDR3 DNA follows: TGCAGTGCTAGAGATCGGACTGAAGCTTTCTTT. It translates to CSARDRTEAFF.

The chain joins TRBV6-5 to TRBJ1-4; TRBD1 might be the D (6 bases). Trimming stripped 0 bases from V and 5 bases from J, with 10 bases between. The germline V gene encodes CDR1 MNHEY and CDR2 SVGAGI. The CDR3 contains 15 residues. The CDR3 nucleotides are TGTGCCAGCAGTTACTCCGGGGGGCTGAATGAAAAACTGTTTTTT. Its protein product is CASSYSGGLNEKLFF.

This chain links TRBV11-3 with TRBJ1-5; 8 nucleotides agree with TRBD1. Per germline, CDR1 SGHNT and CDR2 YENEEA. The J segment lost 2 bases and the V segment lost 10 bases, leaving 4 bases of the junction unmatched. This CDR3 has 13 residues. CDR3 in amino acids: CATVDRGNQPQHF. The CDR3 nucleotides are TGTGCCACGGTGGACAGGGGCAATCAGCCCCAGCATTTT.

CDR3 amino acids: CAWSEGLQGYYGYTF. The CDR3 DNA reads as TGTGCCTGGAGCGAGGGGTTACAGGGGTACTATGGCTACACCTTC. The rearrangement uses TRBV30 and TRBJ1-2; 7 nucleotides line up with TRBD1. J gave up 3 bases and V 3 bases, and 10 bases lay outside the gene matches. Per the germline V gene, CDR1 is GTSNPN and CDR2 is SVGIG (reference sequence). The CDR3 length is 15 residues.

The rearrangement links TRBV28 to TRBJ2-2; 9 bases are a match to TRBD1. Looked up from germline, CDR1 is MDHEN and CDR2 is SYDVKM. Trimming took 5 bases from V and 6 from J; bases not matched to a gene: 1. The CDR3 extends over 13 amino acids. CDR3 amino acids: CASSRTGAGELFF. The CDR3, as DNA: TGTGCCAGCAGTCGGACAGGGGCCGGGGAGCTGTTTTTT.

V gene TRBV6-5 combines with J gene TRBJ1-5, with 9 positions matching TRBD1. Germline trimming cut 4 bases from V and 6 bases from J; bases unmatched to any gene: 4. Germline CDR1 and CDR2: MNHEY and SVGAGI. The CDR3 runs 14 residues. Here the CDR3 reads CASSWTGVGQPQHF. CDR3 coding DNA: TGTGCCAGCAGTTGGACAGGGGTGGGTCAGCCCCAGCATTTT.

The CDR3 DNA follows: TGTGCCAGTATCAGTGAGGGGCGGGACTCTGGAAACACCATATATTTT. It encodes CASISEGRDSGNTIYF. The rearrangement joins TRBV19 to TRBJ1-3; TRBD1 might be the D (5 bases). V was shortened by 7 bases and J by 0 bases, with 16 bases between the two germline ends. The CDR3 covers 16 residues. Germline V CDR1 and CDR2: LNHDA, SQIVND (reference sequence).

The CDR3 spells CASSQESWQGAEAFF. CDR3 in DNA: TGTGCCAGCAGCCAAGAAAGCTGGCAGGGCGCTGAAGCTTTCTTT. This sequence joins TRBV4-2 and TRBJ1-1; a possible D gene is TRBD1 (5 bases). V was shortened by 0 bases and J by 6 bases, with 14 bases between the two germline ends. Looked up from germline, CDR1 is LGHNA and CDR2 is YNFKEQ. This CDR3 comprises 15 residues.

The chain has TRBV5-1 and TRBJ2-7; no definite D call. The CDR3 totals 13 residues. V shed 2 bases and J shed 5 bases, with 11 bases lying between them. Germline CDR1 SGHRS, CDR2 YFSETQ. CDR3 in amino acids: CASSFQLRDEQYF. In nucleotides, the CDR3 is TGCGCCAGCAGCTTCCAGCTTCGGGACGAGCAGTACTTC.

The chain is built from TRBV7-2 and TRBJ1-3; the match to TRBD1 covers 7 bases. CDR1 is SGHTA and CDR2 is FQGNSA in the germline V gene. CDR3 length: 16 amino acids. With V trimmed by 6 bases and J by 0 bases, 8 bases remained unmatched. As DNA, the CDR3 is TGTGCCAGCAGTCCCAGAGGGGGCCTCTCTGGAAACACCATATATTTT. Protein: CASSPRGGLSGNTIYF.

This sequence joins TRBV2 and TRBJ1-2, with D possibly being TRBD1 (6 bases). The CDR3 is 13 amino acids. V was shortened by 7 bases and J by 4 bases, with 13 bases between the two germline ends. Germline CDR1 SNHLY, CDR2 FYNNEI. CDR3 DNA: TGTGCCAGCAATCCGCGCAGGGGCTATGGCTACACCTTC. Its protein product is CASNPRRGYGYTF. Supplemented by reference TRBV2 and TRBJ1-2, the full variable domain reads EPEVTQTPSHQVTQMGQEVILRCVPISNHLYFYWYRQILGQKVEFLVSFYNNEISEKSEIFDDQFSVERPDGSNFTLKIRSTKLEDSAMYFCASNPRRGYGYTFGSGTRLTVV.

The count of this clone is one. The chain couples TRBV28 to TRBJ1-1, with D possibly matching TRBD1 (5 bases). Germline CDR1 reads MDHEN; CDR2 reads SYDVKM. The V end was cut by 4 bases, the J end by 4 bases, with 13 bases between. There are 14 residues in the CDR3. The CDR3 region is CASSYQGKGTEAFF. Written as DNA, the CDR3 is TGTGCCAGCAGTTACCAGGGAAAGGGCACTGAAGCTTTCTTT. The full variable domain, in which reference TRBV28 and TRBJ1-1 provide the parts outside the CDR3, is DVKVTQSSRYLVKRTGEKVFLECVQDMDHENMFWYRQDPGLGLRLIYFSYDVKMKEKGDIPEGYSVSREKKERFSLILESASTNQTSMYLCASSYQGKGTEAFFGQGTRLTVV.

V gene TRBV3-1 (or the pseudogene TRBV3-2) combines with J gene TRBJ2-6; D perhaps matches TRBD2 (6 bases). CDR1 and CDR2 from the germline V gene are LGHDT and YNNKEL (reference sequence). CDR3 size: 16 residues. Between the trimmed V and J ends, which lost 3 bases and 2 bases, there was a span of 11 bases. As DNA, the CDR3 is TGTGCCAGCAGCCAGCCGCGGGGTGCTGGGGCCAACGTCCTGACTTTC. As protein: CASSQPRGAGANVLTF.

A single count supports this clone. This chain connects TRBV28 to TRBJ2-7, with 8 bases matching TRBD2. V was pared by 3 bases and J by 0 bases, with 7 bases of the junction left unmatched. The CDR3 is 16 amino acids. Germline CDR1 MDHEN, CDR2 SYDVKM. The DNA of the CDR3 is TGTGCCAGCAGTTTTGCCTCGGGGGGGATCTCCTACGAGCAGTACTTC. This codes for CASSFASGGISYEQYF.

This clone was picked up one time. This sequence joins TRBV9 and TRBJ2-7; a weak D match, TRBD1 (6 bases). V was cut by 3 bases and J by 6 bases, with 13 bases left in between. The CDR3 has 13 amino acids. Germline CDR1 SGDLS, CDR2 YYNGEE. The CDR3 here is CASSGPAGVEQYF. The CDR3 bases are TGTGCCAGCAGCGGGCCCGCAGGGGTCGAGCAGTACTTC. Combining the CDR3 with reference TRBV9 and TRBJ2-7 gives the whole variable domain DSGVTQTPKHLITATGQRVTLRCSPRSGDLSVYWYQQSLDQGLQFLIQYYNGEERAKGNILERFSAQQFPDLHSELNLSSLELGDSALYFCASSGPAGVEQYFGPGTRLTVT.

The J gene is TRBJ2-2, the V gene TRBV11-1, with a tentative D call TRBD2 (6 bases). The CDR3 covers 16 residues. CDR1 SGHAT and CDR2 FQDESV come from the germline V gene (reference sequence). V dropped 5 bases and J dropped 6 bases, with 19 bases sitting between them. The CDR3 protein is CASSHRERGKPGELFF. For the CDR3, the DNA is TGTGCCAGCAGCCACCGGGAGAGGGGTAAACCCGGGGAGCTGTTTTTT.

V usage is TRBV10-3 and J usage is TRBJ1-1; 7 bases align to TRBD1. Trimming took 7 bases from V and 4 from J; bases not matched to a gene: 9. The CDR3 is 14 residues long. The germline V gene encodes CDR1 ENHRY and CDR2 SYGVKD. CDR3 coding DNA: TGTGCCATCACCGGGACAGAAGGGCGCACTGAAGCTTTCTTT. Its translation: CAITGTEGRTEAFF.

The V and J genes are TRBV10-1 and TRBJ2-2; no clear D gene. Germline loops: CDR1 WNHNN, CDR2 SYGVQD (reference sequence). Trimming left V 0 bases short and J 4 bases short, with 15 bases between. The CDR3 has 17 amino acids. The CDR3 sequence is CASSESISSRCTGELFF. For the CDR3, the DNA is TGCGCCAGCAGTGAGTCGATATCTAGTCGCTGCACCGGGGAGCTGTTTTTT.

The V and J genes are TRBV6-4 and TRBJ1-5; tentative D call: TRBD1 (6 bases). Trimming took off 10 bases at V and 4 bases at J, with 17 bases between the two ends. There are 14 residues in the CDR3. Germline loops: CDR1 MRHNA, CDR2 SNTAGT. CDR3 protein: CATWGGQGNQPQHF. The CDR3 DNA sequence: TGTGCCACATGGGGCGGGCAGGGGAATCAGCCCCAGCATTTT.

The chain uses TRBV7-6 and TRBJ1-6, with 8 nucleotides matching TRBD1. Germline values: CDR1 SGHVS, CDR2 FNYEAQ. J gave up 1 base and V 5 bases, and 16 bases lay outside the gene matches. This CDR3 is 20 amino acids long. The DNA for the CDR3 is TGTGCCAGCAGCGCTAGCCTACATAACAGGGGGAAGTCCTATAATTCACCCCTCCACTTT. Its translation is CASSASLHNRGKSYNSPLHF.

V usage is TRBV27 and J usage is TRBJ2-1; 8 nucleotides align to TRBD1. The CDR3 is 18 residues long. Germline CDR1 and CDR2: MNHEY and SMNVEV (reference sequence). V gave up 0 bases and J gave up 6 bases; unmatched junction bases: 13. The CDR3 coding sequence is TGTGCCAGCAGTTTATCTTTCCGGCAGGGGGCGACACCCAATGAGCAGTTCTTC. Encoded protein: CASSLSFRQGATPNEQFF.

Here the CDR3 reads CASSSPGGPGTEAFF. The CDR3, as DNA: TGTGCCAGCAGCTCCCCCGGGGGGCCGGGCACTGAAGCTTTCTTT. The J gene is TRBJ1-1, the V gene TRBV5-4; weak D call: TRBD1 (6 bases). Per germline, CDR1 SGHNT and CDR2 YYREEE (reference sequence). Between the trimmed V and J ends, which lost 3 bases and 4 bases, there was a span of 16 bases. The CDR3 is made up of 15 amino acids. The variable domain in full, with the rest retrieved from reference TRBV5-4 and TRBJ1-1, is ETGVTQSPTHLIKTRGQQVTLRCSSQSGHNTVSWYQQALGQGPQFIFQYYREEENGRGNFPPRFSGLQFPNYSSELNVNALELDDSALYLCASSSPGGPGTEAFFGQGTRLTVV.

The chain has TRBV7-3 and TRBJ2-4; 16 bases are shared with TRBD2. Germline CDR1 SGHTA, CDR2 FQGTGA. The CDR3 is 18 residues long. Unmatched junction bases numbered 7, after V lost 1 base and J lost 7 bases. The CDR3 DNA follows: TGTGCCAGCAGCTTAATTGGGACTAGCGGGAGGGCCGGGAACATTCAGTACTTC. Its protein product is CASSLIGTSGRAGNIQYF.

CDR3 amino acids: CASSSRGLNEKLFF. DNA for the CDR3: TGTGCCAGCAGCTCAAGGGGGCTGAATGAAAAACTGTTTTTT. This chain links TRBV7-2 with TRBJ1-4; 7 bases match TRBD1. The junction had 4 bases not matched to a gene; V was cut back by 4 bases and J by 5 bases. This CDR3 contains 14 residues. Germline loops: CDR1 SGHTA, CDR2 FQGNSA.